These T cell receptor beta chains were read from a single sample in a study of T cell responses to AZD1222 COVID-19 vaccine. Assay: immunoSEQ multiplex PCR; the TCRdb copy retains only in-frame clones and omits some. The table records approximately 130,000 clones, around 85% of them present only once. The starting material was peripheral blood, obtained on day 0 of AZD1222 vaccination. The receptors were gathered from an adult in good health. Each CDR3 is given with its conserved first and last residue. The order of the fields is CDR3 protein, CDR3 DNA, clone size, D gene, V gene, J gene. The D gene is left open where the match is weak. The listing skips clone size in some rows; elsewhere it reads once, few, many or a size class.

CDR3: CASSLAPYGNSGETQYF; DNA: TGTGCCAGCAGCTTAGCCCCCTATGGGAATTCGGGGGAGACCCAGTACTTC; size: NA; D: NA; V: TRBV11-3; J: TRBJ2-5
CDR3: CASSFSGGPYNEQFF; DNA: TGTGCCAGCAGCTTCAGCGGGGGACCCTACAATGAGCAGTTCTTC; size: once; D: TRBD2; V: TRBV2; J: TRBJ2-1
CDR3: CASSLGRGAGGPEKLFF; DNA: TGTGCCAGCAGCCTAGGGCGCGGGGCAGGGGGTCCGGAAAAACTGTTTTTT; size: few; D: TRBD1; V: TRBV11-2; J: TRBJ1-4
CDR3: CASSLTSGNTDTQYF; DNA: TGTGCCAGCTCCCTTACTAGCGGGAACACAGATACGCAGTATTTT; size: NA; D: TRBD2; V: TRBV18; J: TRBJ2-3
CDR3: CASSQAEGSSYNEQFF; DNA: TGCGCCAGCAGCCAAGCGGAGGGGAGCTCCTACAATGAGCAGTTCTTC; size: NA; D: NA; V: TRBV4-1; J: TRBJ2-1
CDR3: CASSSSENEQYF; DNA: TGTGCCAGCAGCTCGAGCGAAAACGAGCAGTACTTC; size: once; D: NA; V: TRBV7-2; J: TRBJ2-7
CDR3: CASSIQGTDTQYF; DNA: TGTGCCAGTAGTATTCAGGGAACAGATACGCAGTATTTT; size: once; D: NA; V: TRBV19; J: TRBJ2-3
CDR3: CASSQDQGTFDNSPLHF; DNA: TGTGCCAGCAGTCAAGACCAGGGGACTTTTGATAATTCACCCCTCCACTTT; size: NA; D: NA; V: TRBV27; J: TRBJ1-6
CDR3: CASSPTGQYNSPLHF; DNA: TGTGCCAGCAGCCCGACGGGGCAATATAATTCACCCCTCCACTTT; size: NA; D: NA; V: TRBV5-8; J: TRBJ1-6
CDR3: CASSIVRGNQPQHF; DNA: TGTGCCAGTAGTATAGTCAGGGGCAATCAGCCCCAGCATTTT; size: NA; D: NA; V: TRBV19; J: TRBJ1-5
CDR3: CASRGPGTEAFF; DNA: TGTGCCAGCCGGGGGCCCGGCACTGAAGCTTTCTTT; size: NA; D: NA; V: TRBV12-3/TRBV12-4; J: TRBJ1-1
CDR3: CASSRELTEAFF; DNA: TGTGCCAGCAGCAGGGAGCTCACTGAAGCTTTCTTT; size: NA; D: NA; V: TRBV12-3/TRBV12-4; J: TRBJ1-1
CDR3: CASSLVTGNYGYTF; DNA: TGTGCCAGCAGCTTAGTAACGGGGAACTATGGCTACACCTTC; size: NA; D: NA; V: TRBV7-2; J: TRBJ1-2
CDR3: CASSLQGFTGELFF; DNA: TGTGCCAGTAGTCTACAGGGTTTCACCGGGGAGCTGTTTTTT; size: NA; D: NA; V: TRBV19; J: TRBJ2-2
CDR3: CAWTVGTGGFYEQYF; DNA: TGTGCCTGGACTGTCGGGACAGGGGGGTTCTACGAGCAGTACTTC; size: NA; D: TRBD1; V: TRBV30; J: TRBJ2-7
CDR3: CASSLRGQGNSNQPQHF; DNA: TGTGCCAGTAGTCTAAGGGGGCAGGGTAATAGCAATCAGCCCCAGCATTTT; size: few; D: TRBD1; V: TRBV19; J: TRBJ1-5
CDR3: CASSIGTSGIDEQFF; DNA: TGCGCCAGCAGCATTGGGACTAGCGGGATTGATGAGCAGTTCTTC; size: NA; D: TRBD2; V: TRBV4-3; J: TRBJ2-1
CDR3: CASSFRGQGGEKLFF; DNA: TGCGCCAGCAGCTTTCGGGGACAGGGCGGTGAAAAACTGTTTTTT; size: NA; D: TRBD1; V: TRBV5-1; J: TRBJ1-4
CDR3: CASSLGIGTTNEQFF; DNA: TGTGCCAGCAGCTTAGGGATCGGGACCACCAATGAGCAGTTCTTC; size: NA; D: NA; V: TRBV11-3; J: TRBJ2-1
CDR3: CASSLVRGEGYTF; DNA: TGTGCCAGCAGCTTAGTTAGGGGAGAGGGCTACACCTTC; size: once; D: NA; V: TRBV7-9; J: TRBJ1-2
CDR3: CASSTRRRGEQYF; DNA: TGTGCCAGCAGCACCAGGAGACGGGGAGAGCAGTACTTC; size: large; D: NA; V: TRBV7-3; J: TRBJ2-7
CDR3: CASRGGLRRAKISGNTIYF; DNA: TGTGCCAGCAGGGGAGGGTTGCGACGGGCCAAAATCTCTGGAAACACCATATATTTT; size: NA; D: NA; V: TRBV28; J: TRBJ1-3
CDR3: CASSQEGLAGGHAYEQYF; DNA: TGTGCCAGCAGCCAAGAAGGACTAGCGGGAGGCCATGCCTACGAGCAGTACTTC; size: NA; D: TRBD2; V: TRBV4-2; J: TRBJ2-7
CDR3: CASGPGTGENIQYF; DNA: TGTGCTAGTGGTCCCGGGACAGGGGAGAACATTCAGTACTTC; size: NA; D: TRBD1; V: TRBV12-5; J: TRBJ2-4
CDR3: CATRPGRMNTEAFF; DNA: TGTGCCACCCGTCCGGGGAGGATGAACACTGAAGCTTTCTTT; size: NA; D: NA; V: TRBV5-6; J: TRBJ1-1
CDR3: CASSYSGTGATDTQYF; DNA: TGTGCCAGCAGTTACAGTGGGACAGGAGCCACAGATACGCAGTATTTT; size: few; D: TRBD1; V: TRBV6-2/TRBV6-3; J: TRBJ2-3
CDR3: CASSLGRPDSPLHF; DNA: TGTGCCAGCAGTTTGGGCAGGCCCGATTCACCCCTCCACTTT; size: NA; D: NA; V: TRBV28; J: TRBJ1-6
CDR3: CASRSGSRNEQFF; DNA: TGTGCCAGCAGGAGCGGGAGTCGAAATGAGCAGTTCTTC; size: NA; D: TRBD2; V: TRBV12-3/TRBV12-4; J: TRBJ2-1
CDR3: CASSESWTANYGYTF; DNA: TGTGCCAGCAGTGAATCTTGGACAGCTAACTATGGCTACACCTTC; size: NA; D: NA; V: TRBV2; J: TRBJ1-2
CDR3: CAWRVAYEQYF; DNA: TGTGCCTGGAGGGTGGCCTACGAGCAGTACTTC; size: few; D: NA; V: TRBV30; J: TRBJ2-7
CDR3: CASSLQGIGLGQPQHF; DNA: TGTGCCAGTAGCTTACAGGGAATCGGATTGGGTCAGCCCCAGCATTTT; size: once; D: NA; V: TRBV19; J: TRBJ1-5
CDR3: CASSAGSSGNTIYF; DNA: TGCGCCAGCAGCGCAGGTAGCTCTGGAAACACCATATATTTT; size: NA; D: NA; V: TRBV5-1; J: TRBJ1-3
CDR3: CASSPSAYTEAFF; DNA: TGTGCCAGCAGCCCTAGTGCCTACACTGAAGCTTTCTTT; size: NA; D: NA; V: TRBV9; J: TRBJ1-1
CDR3: CASSGLGSGPSYEQYF; DNA: TGTGCCAGCAGTGGATTGGGCAGCGGGCCCTCCTACGAGCAGTACTTC; size: NA; D: NA; V: TRBV6-1; J: TRBJ2-7
CDR3: CASSRDRVRTGELFF; DNA: TGTGCCAGCAGCCGAGACAGGGTCCGCACCGGGGAGCTGTTTTTT; size: NA; D: TRBD1; V: TRBV7-8; J: TRBJ2-2
CDR3: CAIRRDTEAFF; DNA: TGTGCCATCAGGAGGGACACTGAAGCTTTCTTT; size: NA; D: NA; V: TRBV10-3; J: TRBJ1-1
CDR3: CASSAGQGNNSPLHF; DNA: TGTGCCAGCAGCGCCGGACAGGGGAATAATTCACCCCTCCACTTT; size: once; D: TRBD1; V: TRBV7-6; J: TRBJ1-6
CDR3: CASRQWSGRNTGELFF; DNA: TGTGCCAGCAGGCAGTGGAGTGGAAGGAACACCGGGGAGCTGTTTTTT; size: NA; D: NA; V: TRBV2; J: TRBJ2-2
CDR3: CASGKRVADTQYF; DNA: TGTGCCAGCGGCAAGCGGGTGGCGGATACGCAGTATTTT; size: NA; D: NA; V: TRBV9; J: TRBJ2-3
CDR3: CASSQDSDIWNEAFF; DNA: TGTGCCAGCAGCCAAGACTCGGACATCTGGAATGAAGCTTTCTTT; size: NA; D: NA; V: TRBV3-1/TRBV3-2; J: TRBJ1-1
CDR3: CASGREGDTQYF; DNA: TGTGCCAGCGGCAGGGAGGGAGATACGCAGTATTTT; size: NA; D: TRBD2; V: TRBV7-9; J: TRBJ2-3
CDR3: CASSFGQGEKLFF; DNA: TGTGCCAGCAGCTTCGGCCAGGGAGAAAAACTGTTTTTT; size: NA; D: NA; V: TRBV7-2; J: TRBJ1-4
CDR3: CASSLQGQEQPQHF; DNA: TGTGCCAGCAGTTTACAGGGGCAGGAACAGCCCCAGCATTTT; size: once; D: NA; V: TRBV27; J: TRBJ1-5
CDR3: CASSLIQGIYEQYF; DNA: TGTGCCAGCAGCTTAATACAGGGGATCTACGAGCAGTACTTC; size: NA; D: TRBD1; V: TRBV11-1; J: TRBJ2-7
CDR3: CASSLTQGISEQYF; DNA: TGTGCCAGCAGCTTAACTCAGGGGATCTCCGAGCAGTACTTC; size: NA; D: NA; V: TRBV7-8; J: TRBJ2-7